This TCR beta chain emerged from a study of beta chain features in type 1 diabetes. At the level of the study: Investigators examined around 98 million sorted cells across all samples.

Trimming left V 3 bases short and J 0 bases short, with 18 bases between. The germline V gene encodes CDR1 KGHSH and CDR2 LQKENI. This CDR3 spans 17 amino acids. The study reverse transcribed the entire isolated RNA, so it sequenced expressed TCRB transcripts. An average of approximately 3.6 million reads was obtained for naive, central memory and regulatory T cell samples. Profiled with immunoSEQ multiplex PCR; TCRdb holds only in-frame clones, not every one. In the table there are about 40,000 clones, 64% of which are singletons. The receptor's source is a woman under 40 in good health. Sequences were obtained from Tregs from blood. V is TRBV18 and J is TRBJ2-7; possible D gene TRBD2, 5 bases. CDR3 sequence (DNA): TGTGCCAGCTCACCCCCCTTGGGTAGCGTGAGCTCCTACGAGCAGTACTTC. Translated: CASSPPLGSVSSYEQYF.